This T cell receptor (beta chain) was captured by sequencing in a study of control samples from healthy donors and cancer patients. CDR3 length: 15 residues. V lost 6 bases, J lost 5 bases, and 11 bases stayed unmatched. The table came from immunoSEQ multiplex PCR; TCRdb's copy has only in-frame clones and leaves some out. The sample contains about 170,000 clones, 90% to 95% of which appear only once. The rearrangement uses TRBV5-3 and TRBJ1-1; TRBD1 agrees at 9 bases. TRBV5-3 is marked as an open reading frame, function uncertain. Sequenced material: blood. The receptor was isolated from a woman aged 30 to 39 in good health. In DNA, the CDR3 is TGTGCCAGAACCGATTCACAGGGGGCGCAGACTGAAGCTTTCTTT. It is translated as CARTDSQGAQTEAFF.